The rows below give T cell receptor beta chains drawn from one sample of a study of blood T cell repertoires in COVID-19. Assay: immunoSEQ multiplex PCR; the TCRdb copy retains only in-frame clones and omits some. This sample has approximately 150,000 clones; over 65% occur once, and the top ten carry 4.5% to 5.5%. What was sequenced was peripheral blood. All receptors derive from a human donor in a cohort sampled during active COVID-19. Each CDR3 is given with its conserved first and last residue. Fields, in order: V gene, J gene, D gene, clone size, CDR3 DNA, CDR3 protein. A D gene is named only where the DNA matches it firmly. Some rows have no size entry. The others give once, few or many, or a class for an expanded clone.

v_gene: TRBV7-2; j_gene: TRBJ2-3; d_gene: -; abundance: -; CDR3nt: TGTGCCAGCAGCTTAATGGCGGGAACCCCAGATACGCAGTATTTT; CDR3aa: CASSLMAGTPDTQYF
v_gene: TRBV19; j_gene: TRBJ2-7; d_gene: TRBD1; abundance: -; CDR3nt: TGTGCCAGTAGTAAAACAGGGGCGGACTACGAGCAGTACTTC; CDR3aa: CASSKTGADYEQYF
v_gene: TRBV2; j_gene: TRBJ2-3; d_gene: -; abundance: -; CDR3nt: TGTGCCAGCAGTGAAGGGGGGCAGCGCACAGATACGCAGTATTTT; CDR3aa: CASSEGGQRTDTQYF
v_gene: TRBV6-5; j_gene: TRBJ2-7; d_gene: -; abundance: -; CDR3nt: TGTGCCAGCAAGGGCGGGGGCTCTACCTACGAGCAGTACTTC; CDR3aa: CASKGGGSTYEQYF
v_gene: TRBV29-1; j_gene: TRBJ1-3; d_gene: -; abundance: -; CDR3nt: TGCAGCGTTGGGCAGGGCTCTGGAAACACCATATATTTT; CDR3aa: CSVGQGSGNTIYF
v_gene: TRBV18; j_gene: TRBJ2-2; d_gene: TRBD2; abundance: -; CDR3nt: TGTGCCAGCTCACCATCGTCCGGGAGGGCCCCCGGGGAGCTGTTTTTT; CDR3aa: CASSPSSGRAPGELFF
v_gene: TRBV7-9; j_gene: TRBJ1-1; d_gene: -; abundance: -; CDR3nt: TGTGCCAGCAGCCCACCGGAGGAGGGGAAGGAAGCTTTCTTT; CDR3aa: CASSPPEEGKEAFF
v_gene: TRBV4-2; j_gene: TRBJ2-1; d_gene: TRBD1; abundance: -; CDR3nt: TGTGCCAGCACCCCGAGCAACGAGGGGGCATCCTACAATGAGCAGTTCTTC; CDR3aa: CASTPSNEGASYNEQFF
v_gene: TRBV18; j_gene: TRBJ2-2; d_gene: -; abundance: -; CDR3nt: TGTGCCAGCTCACCGGGCGTGGAGGCAGGCGGGGAGCTGTTTTTT; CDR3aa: CASSPGVEAGGELFF
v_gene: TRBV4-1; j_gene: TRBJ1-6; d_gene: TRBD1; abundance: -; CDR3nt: TGCGCCAGCAGCCAAGATCAGGGGGCAAGTTCACCCCTCCACTTT; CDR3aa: CASSQDQGASSPLHF
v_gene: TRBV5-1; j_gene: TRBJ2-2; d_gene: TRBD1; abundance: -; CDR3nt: TGCGCCAGCAGCTCACCAGGGGGGAACACCGGGGAGCTGTTTTTT; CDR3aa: CASSSPGGNTGELFF
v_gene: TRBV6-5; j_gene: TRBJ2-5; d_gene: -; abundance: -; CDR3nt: TGTGCCAGCAGTACCCACAACGACCAAGAGACCCAGTACTTC; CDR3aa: CASSTHNDQETQYF
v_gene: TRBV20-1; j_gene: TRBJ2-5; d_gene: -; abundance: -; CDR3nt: TGCAGTGCTAGTGACGCAGGGGTGGAGACCCAGTACTTC; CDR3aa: CSASDAGVETQYF
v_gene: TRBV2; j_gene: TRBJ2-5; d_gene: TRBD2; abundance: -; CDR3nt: TGTGCCAGCAGTGCGCTAGCGGGAGCCCAAGAGACCCAGTACTTC; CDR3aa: CASSALAGAQETQYF
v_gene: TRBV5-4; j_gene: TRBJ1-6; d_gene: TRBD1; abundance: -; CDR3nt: TGTGCCAGCAGCTCGGACAGGGCCTCCTATAATTCACCCCTCCACTTT; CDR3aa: CASSSDRASYNSPLHF
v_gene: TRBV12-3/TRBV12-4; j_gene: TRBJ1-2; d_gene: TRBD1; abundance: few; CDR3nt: TGTGCCAGCAGCCCGACAGGGGACTATGGCTACACCTTC; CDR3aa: CASSPTGDYGYTF
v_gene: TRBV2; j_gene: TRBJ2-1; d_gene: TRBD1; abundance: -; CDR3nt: TGTGCCAGCAGTGCAAAGACAGGGGGACCCCTCAATGAGCAGTTCTTC; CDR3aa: CASSAKTGGPLNEQFF
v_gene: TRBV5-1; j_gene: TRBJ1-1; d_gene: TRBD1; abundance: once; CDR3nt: TGCGCCAGCAGCCCTTCAGGGGGCGGCACTGAAGCTTTCTTT; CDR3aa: CASSPSGGGTEAFF
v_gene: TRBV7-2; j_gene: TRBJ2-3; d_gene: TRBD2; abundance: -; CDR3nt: TGTGCCAGCAGCGCCGGAGCGGGGGGGTTCACAGATACGCAGTATTTT; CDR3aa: CASSAGAGGFTDTQYF
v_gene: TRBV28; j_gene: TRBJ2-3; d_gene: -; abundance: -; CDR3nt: TGTGCCAGCAGTTCGCCCTTCCGGACAACAGATACGCAGTATTTT; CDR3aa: CASSSPFRTTDTQYF
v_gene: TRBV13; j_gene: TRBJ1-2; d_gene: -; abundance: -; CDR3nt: TGTGCCAGCAGCTTGGGGGGGGCTACTAACTATGGCTACACCTTC; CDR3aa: CASSLGGATNYGYTF
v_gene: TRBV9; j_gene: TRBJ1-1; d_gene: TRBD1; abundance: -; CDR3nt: TGTGCCAGCAGCGCCCAGGGGGTTACTGAAGCTTTCTTT; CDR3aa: CASSAQGVTEAFF
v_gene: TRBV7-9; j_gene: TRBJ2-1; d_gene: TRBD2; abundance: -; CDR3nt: TGTGCCAGCAGCCTATCCAGGGGCGGGAGGGCCTCGCTCTACAATGAGCAGTTCTTC; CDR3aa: CASSLSRGGRASLYNEQFF
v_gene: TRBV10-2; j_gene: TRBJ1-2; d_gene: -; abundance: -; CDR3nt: TGCGCCAGCAGTGAGTCGGGGGGCTATGGCTACACCTTC; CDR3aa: CASSESGGYGYTF
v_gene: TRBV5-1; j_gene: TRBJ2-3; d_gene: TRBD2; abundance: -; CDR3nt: TGCGCCAGCAGCGCGGGGGGCCCCGATACGCAGTATTTT; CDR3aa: CASSAGGPDTQYF
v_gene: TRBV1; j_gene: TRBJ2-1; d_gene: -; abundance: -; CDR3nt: TGCACCAGCAGCCAAGATAGGACTAGCGGATCCTACAATGAGCAGTTCTTC; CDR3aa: CTSSQDRTSGSYNEQFF
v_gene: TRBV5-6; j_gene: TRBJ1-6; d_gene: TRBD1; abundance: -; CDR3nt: TGTGCCAGCAGCTTGGGGCGGACAGGGAGAGGCTCACCCCTCCACTTT; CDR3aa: CASSLGRTGRGSPLHF
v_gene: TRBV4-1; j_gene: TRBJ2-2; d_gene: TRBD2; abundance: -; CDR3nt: TGCGCCAGCAGCCAAAAACTGGGACTAGCGGGAGTCACCGGGGAGCTGTTTTTT; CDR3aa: CASSQKLGLAGVTGELFF
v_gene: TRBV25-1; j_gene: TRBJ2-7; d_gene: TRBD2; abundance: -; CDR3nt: TGTGCCAGCAGTGAACTCAGCGGGGGCCTTACCTACGAGCAGTACTTC; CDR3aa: CASSELSGGLTYEQYF
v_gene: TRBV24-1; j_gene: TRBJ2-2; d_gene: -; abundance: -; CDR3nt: TGTGCCACCAGTGATTTCCCTCAAGGGGGGAACACCGGGGAGCTGTTTTTT; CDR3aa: CATSDFPQGGNTGELFF
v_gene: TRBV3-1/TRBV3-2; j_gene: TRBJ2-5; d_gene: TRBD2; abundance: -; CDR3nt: TGTGCCAGCAGCTTGTTAGCGGGGGGGTACCAAGAGACCCAGTACTTC; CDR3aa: CASSLLAGGYQETQYF
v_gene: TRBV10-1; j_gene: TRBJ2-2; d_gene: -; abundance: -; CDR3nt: TGCGCCAGCAGTGAGGAACTGCCGAACACCGGGGAGCTGTTTTTT; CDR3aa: CASSEELPNTGELFF
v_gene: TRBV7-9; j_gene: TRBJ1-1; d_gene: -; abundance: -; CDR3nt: TGTGCCAGCAGCTTAGCGGTCGCGGTAACTGAAGCTTTCTTT; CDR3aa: CASSLAVAVTEAFF
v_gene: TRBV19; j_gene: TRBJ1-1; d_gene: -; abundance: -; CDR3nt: TGTGCCAGTACCAAGACAGTGAACACTGAAGCTTTCTTT; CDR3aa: CASTKTVNTEAFF
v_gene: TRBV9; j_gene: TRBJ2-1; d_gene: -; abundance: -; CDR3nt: TGTGCCAGCAGCACCCTCCCCTGGGGCCTCTGGGGAAACAATGAGCAGTTCTTC; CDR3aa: CASSTLPWGLWGNNEQFF
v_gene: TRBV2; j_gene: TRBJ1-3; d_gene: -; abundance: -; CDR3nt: TGTGCCAGTACTATCCAGGGCGGAAACACCATATATTTT; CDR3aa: CASTIQGGNTIYF
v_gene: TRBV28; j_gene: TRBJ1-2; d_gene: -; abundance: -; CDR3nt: TGTGCCAGCAGGTCACCAGGTGAGATCTATGGCTACACCTTC; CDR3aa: CASRSPGEIYGYTF
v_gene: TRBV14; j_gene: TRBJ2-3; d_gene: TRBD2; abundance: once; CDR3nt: TGTGCCAGCAGCCAAGTATCCAGCGGGAGACCCACAGATACGCAGTATTTT; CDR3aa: CASSQVSSGRPTDTQYF
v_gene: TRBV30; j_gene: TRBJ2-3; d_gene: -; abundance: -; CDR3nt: TGTGCCTGGAGTCGGGACTCCGGCACAGATACGCAGTATTTT; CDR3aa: CAWSRDSGTDTQYF
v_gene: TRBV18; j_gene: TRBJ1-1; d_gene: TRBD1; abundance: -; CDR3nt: TGTGCCAGCTCACCTTCCGGGGGACAGGCGAGCACTGAAGCTTTCTTT; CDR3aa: CASSPSGGQASTEAFF
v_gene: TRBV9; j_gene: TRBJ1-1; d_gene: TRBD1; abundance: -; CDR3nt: TGTGCCAGCAGCGCAGGGACAGGGAACACTGAAGCTTTCTTT; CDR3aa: CASSAGTGNTEAFF
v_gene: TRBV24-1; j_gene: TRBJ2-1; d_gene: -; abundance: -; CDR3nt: TGTGCCACCAGTGACGGTGGCCCCAGGGCCAATGAGCAGTTCTTC; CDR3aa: CATSDGGPRANEQFF
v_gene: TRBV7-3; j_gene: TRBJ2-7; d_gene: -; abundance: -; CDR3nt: TGTGCCAGCAGCTTATTGGGGGGTCCGCTCTCCGAGCAGTACTTC; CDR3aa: CASSLLGGPLSEQYF
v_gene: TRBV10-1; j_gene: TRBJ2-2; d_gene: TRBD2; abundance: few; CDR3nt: TGCGCCAGCAGGTCGGCGGGAGACACCGGGGAGCTGTTTTTT; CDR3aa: CASRSAGDTGELFF
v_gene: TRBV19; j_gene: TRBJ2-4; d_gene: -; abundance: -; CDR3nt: TGTGCCAGTAGTATAGGGTCCCGAGGACAGAGAGCCAAAAACATTCAGTACTTC; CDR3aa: CASSIGSRGQRAKNIQYF
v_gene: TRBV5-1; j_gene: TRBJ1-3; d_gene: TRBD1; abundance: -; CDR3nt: TGCGCCAGCAGCACCGCCGGGACAGGGTCTGGAAACACCATATATTTT; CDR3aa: CASSTAGTGSGNTIYF
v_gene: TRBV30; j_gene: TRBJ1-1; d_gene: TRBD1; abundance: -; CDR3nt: TGTGCCTGGAGTGTAAGTGCGACAGGGCACACTGAAGCTTTCTTT; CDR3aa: CAWSVSATGHTEAFF
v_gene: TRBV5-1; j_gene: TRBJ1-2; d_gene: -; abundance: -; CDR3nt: TGCGCCAGCAGCTTGGGGGCCGAGTATGGCTACACCTTC; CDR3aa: CASSLGAEYGYTF